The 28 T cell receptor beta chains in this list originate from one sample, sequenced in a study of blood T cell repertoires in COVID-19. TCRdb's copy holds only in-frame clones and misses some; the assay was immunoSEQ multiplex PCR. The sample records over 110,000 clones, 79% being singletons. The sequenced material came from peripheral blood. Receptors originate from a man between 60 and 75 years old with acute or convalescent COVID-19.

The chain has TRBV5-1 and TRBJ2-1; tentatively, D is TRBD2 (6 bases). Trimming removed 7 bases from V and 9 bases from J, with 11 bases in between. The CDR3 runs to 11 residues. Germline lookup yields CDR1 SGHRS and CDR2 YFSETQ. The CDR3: CASQLAGEQFF. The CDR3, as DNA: TGCGCCAGCCAACTAGCTGGTGAGCAGTTCTTC.

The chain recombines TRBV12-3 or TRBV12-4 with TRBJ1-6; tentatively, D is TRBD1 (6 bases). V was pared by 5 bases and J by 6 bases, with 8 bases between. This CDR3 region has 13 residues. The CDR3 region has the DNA TGTGCCAGCAGTGAACAGGGTAATTCACCCCTCCACTTT. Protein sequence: CASSEQGNSPLHF.

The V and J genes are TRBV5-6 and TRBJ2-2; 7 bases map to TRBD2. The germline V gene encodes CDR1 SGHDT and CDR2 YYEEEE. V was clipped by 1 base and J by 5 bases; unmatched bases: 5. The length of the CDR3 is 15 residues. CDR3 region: CASSLPTGGTGELFF. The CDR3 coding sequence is TGTGCCAGCAGCTTGCCAACGGGAGGAACCGGGGAGCTGTTTTTT. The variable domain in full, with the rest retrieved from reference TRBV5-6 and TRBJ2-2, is DAGVTQSPTHLIKTRGQQVTLRCSPKSGHDTVSWYQQALGQGPQFIFQYYEEEERQRGNFPDRFSGHQFPNYSSELNVNALLLGDSALYLCASSLPTGGTGELFFGEGSRLTVL.

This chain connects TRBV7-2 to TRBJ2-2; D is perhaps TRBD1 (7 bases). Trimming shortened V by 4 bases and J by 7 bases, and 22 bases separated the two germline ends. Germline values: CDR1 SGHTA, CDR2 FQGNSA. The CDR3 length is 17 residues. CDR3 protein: CASSWGPAGQLSGELFF. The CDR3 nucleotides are TGTGCCAGCAGCTGGGGCCCCGCGGGACAGCTCAGCGGGGAGCTGTTTTTT.

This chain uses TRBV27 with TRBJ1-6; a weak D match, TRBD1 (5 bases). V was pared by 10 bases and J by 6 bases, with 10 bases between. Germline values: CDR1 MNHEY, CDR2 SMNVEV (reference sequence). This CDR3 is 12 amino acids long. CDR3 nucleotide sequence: TGTGCCACCGGGGGGTTTAATTCACCCCTCCACTTT. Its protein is CATGGFNSPLHF.

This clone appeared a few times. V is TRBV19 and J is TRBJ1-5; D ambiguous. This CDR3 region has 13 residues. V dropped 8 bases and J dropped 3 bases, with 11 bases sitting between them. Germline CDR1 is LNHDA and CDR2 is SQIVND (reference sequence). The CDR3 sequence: CASSSGFNQPQHF. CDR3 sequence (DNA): TGTGCCAGTTCCTCAGGCTTCAATCAGCCCCAGCATTTT.

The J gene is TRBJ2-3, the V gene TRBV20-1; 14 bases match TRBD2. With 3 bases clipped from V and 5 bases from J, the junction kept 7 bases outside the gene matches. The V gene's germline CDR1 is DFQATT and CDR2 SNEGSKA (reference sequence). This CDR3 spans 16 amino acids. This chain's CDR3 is CSASRGLAGVLDTQYF. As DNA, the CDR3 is TGCAGTGCTAGTAGGGGACTAGCGGGAGTATTAGATACGCAGTATTTT.

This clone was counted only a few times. CDR3 DNA sequence: TGTGCCTGGAGTATCGTCTCTATCCGGAGTTCACCCCTCCACTTT. Translation: CAWSIVSIRSSPLHF. The chain couples TRBV30 to TRBJ1-6; D not certain. The CDR3 is made up of 15 amino acids. Germline CDR1 is GTSNPN and CDR2 is SVGIG (reference sequence). The V end lost 2 bases, the J end lost 9 bases, and 17 bases lay between the germline ends.

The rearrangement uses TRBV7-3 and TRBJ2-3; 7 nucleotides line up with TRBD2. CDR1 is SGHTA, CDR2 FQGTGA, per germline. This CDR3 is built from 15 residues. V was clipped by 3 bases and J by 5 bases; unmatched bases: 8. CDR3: CASSFDAGEGDTQYF. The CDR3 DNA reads TGTGCCAGCAGCTTCGACGCGGGAGAGGGAGATACGCAGTATTTT.

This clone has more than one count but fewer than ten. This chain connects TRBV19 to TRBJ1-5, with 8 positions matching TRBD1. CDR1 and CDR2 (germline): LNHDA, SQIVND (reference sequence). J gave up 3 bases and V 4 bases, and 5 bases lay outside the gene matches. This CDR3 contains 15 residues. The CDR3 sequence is CASSRDRITNQPQHF. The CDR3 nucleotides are TGTGCCAGTAGTAGGGACAGGATAACCAATCAGCCCCAGCATTTT.

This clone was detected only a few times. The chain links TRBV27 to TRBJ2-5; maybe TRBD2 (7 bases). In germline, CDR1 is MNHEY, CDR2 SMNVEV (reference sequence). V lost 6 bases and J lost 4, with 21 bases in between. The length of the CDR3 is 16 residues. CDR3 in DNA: TGTGCCAGCAGCCTCCTTAGGCAGGGAGGGGGAGAGACCCAGTACTTC. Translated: CASSLLRQGGGETQYF.

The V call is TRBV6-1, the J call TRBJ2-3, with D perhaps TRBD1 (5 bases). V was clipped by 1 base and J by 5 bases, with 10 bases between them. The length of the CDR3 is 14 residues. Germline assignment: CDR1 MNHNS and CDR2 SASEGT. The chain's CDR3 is CASSEGGAIDTQYF. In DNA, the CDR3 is TGTGCCAGCAGTGAAGGTGGGGCAATAGATACGCAGTATTTT.

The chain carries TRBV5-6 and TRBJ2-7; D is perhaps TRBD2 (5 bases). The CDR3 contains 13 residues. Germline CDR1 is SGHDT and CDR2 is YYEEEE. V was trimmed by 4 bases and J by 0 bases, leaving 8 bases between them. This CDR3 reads CASSGGLSYEQYF. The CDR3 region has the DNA TGTGCCAGCAGCGGAGGCCTCTCCTACGAGCAGTACTTC. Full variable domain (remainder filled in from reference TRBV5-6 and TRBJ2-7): DAGVTQSPTHLIKTRGQQVTLRCSPKSGHDTVSWYQQALGQGPQFIFQYYEEEERQRGNFPDRFSGHQFPNYSSELNVNALLLGDSALYLCASSGGLSYEQYFGPGTRLTVT.

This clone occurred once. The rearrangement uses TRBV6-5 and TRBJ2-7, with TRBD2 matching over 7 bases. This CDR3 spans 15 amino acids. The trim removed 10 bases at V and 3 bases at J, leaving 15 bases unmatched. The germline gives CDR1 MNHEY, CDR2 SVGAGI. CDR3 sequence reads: CATSPPGGLYYEQYF. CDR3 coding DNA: TGTGCCACCAGCCCCCCGGGGGGATTATACTACGAGCAGTACTTC.

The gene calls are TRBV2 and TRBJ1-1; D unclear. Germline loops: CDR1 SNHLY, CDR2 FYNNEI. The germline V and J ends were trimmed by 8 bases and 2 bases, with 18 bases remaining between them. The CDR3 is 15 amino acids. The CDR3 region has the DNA TGTGCCAGCTTAGTAAACTCAGTAGCTAACACTGAAGCTTTCTTT. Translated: CASLVNSVANTEAFF.

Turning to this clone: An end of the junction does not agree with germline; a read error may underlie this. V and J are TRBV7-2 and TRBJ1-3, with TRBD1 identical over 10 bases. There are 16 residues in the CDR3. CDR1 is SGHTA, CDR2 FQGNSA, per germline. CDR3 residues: CASSLVGQGSGSTIYF. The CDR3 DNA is TGTGCCAGCAGCTTAGTGGGACAGGGGTCAGGAAGCACCATATATTTT.

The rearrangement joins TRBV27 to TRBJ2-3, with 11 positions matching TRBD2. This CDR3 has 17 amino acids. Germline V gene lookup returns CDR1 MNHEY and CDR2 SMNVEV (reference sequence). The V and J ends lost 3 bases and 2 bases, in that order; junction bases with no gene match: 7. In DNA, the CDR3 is TGTGCCAGCAGTTTCGGGCTAGCGGGAGGTCACACAGATACGCAGTATTTT. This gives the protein CASSFGLAGGHTDTQYF.

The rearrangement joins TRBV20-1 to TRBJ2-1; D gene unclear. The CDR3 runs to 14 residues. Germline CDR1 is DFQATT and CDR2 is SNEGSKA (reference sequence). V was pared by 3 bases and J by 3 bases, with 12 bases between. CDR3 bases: TGCAGTGCTAGTGGCAGCGCATTCTACAATGAGCAGTTCTTC. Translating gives CSASGSAFYNEQFF.

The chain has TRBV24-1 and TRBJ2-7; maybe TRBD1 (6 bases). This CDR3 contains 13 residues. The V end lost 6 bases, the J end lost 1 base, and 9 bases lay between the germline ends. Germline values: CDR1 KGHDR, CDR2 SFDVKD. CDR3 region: CATSLTGSYEQYF. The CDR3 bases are TGTGCCACCAGTCTTACAGGGTCCTACGAGCAGTACTTC.

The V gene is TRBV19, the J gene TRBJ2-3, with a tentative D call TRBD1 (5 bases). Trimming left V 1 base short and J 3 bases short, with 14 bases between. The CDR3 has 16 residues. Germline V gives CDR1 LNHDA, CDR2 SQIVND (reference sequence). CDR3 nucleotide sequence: TGTGCCAGTAGTATAGTCCCGGACAAGGGTACAGATACGCAGTATTTT. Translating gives CASSIVPDKGTDTQYF.

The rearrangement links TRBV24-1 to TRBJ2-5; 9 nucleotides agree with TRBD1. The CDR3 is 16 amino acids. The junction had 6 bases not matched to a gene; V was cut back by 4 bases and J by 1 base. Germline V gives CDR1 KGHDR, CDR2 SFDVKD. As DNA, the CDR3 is TGTGCCACCAGTGAGGGGGGACAGGGACCCCAAGAGACCCAGTACTTC. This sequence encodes CATSEGGQGPQETQYF.

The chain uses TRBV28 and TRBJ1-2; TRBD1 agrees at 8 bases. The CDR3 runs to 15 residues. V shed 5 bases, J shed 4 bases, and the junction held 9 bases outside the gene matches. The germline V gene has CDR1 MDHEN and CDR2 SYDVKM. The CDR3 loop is CASSRVTGGAYGYTF. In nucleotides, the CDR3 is TGTGCCAGCAGTCGTGTAACAGGGGGGGCCTATGGCTACACCTTC.

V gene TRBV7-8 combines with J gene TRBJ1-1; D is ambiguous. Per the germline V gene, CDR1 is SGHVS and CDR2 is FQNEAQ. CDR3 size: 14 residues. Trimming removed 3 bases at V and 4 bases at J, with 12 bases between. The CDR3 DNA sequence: TGTGCCAGCAGCTTGGGCAGTTACGGCACTGAAGCTTTCTTT. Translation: CASSLGSYGTEAFF.

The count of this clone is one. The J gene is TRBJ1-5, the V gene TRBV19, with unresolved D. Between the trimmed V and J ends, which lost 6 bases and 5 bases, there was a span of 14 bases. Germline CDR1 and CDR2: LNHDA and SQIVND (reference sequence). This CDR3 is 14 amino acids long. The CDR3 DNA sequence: TGTGCCAGTAGCCGGGATGCCATCTATCAGCCCCAGCATTTT. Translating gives CASSRDAIYQPQHF.

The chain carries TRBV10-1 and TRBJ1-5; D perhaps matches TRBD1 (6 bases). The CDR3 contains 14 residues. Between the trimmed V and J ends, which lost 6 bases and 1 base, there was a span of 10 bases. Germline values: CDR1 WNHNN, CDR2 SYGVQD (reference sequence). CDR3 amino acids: CASSLDRSNQPQHF. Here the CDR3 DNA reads TGCGCCAGCAGCCTTGACAGGAGCAATCAGCCCCAGCATTTT.

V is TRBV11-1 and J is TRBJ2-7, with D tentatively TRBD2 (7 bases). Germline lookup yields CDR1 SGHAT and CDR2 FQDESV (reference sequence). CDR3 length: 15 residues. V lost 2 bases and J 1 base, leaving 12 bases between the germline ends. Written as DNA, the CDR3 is TGTGCCAGCAGCTTACAGGCGGGGGCTTCCTACGAGCAGTACTTC. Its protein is CASSLQAGASYEQYF.

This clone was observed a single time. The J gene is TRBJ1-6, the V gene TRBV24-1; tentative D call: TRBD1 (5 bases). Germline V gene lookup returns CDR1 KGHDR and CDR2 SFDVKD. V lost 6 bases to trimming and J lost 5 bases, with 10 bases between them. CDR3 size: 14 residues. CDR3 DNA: TGTGCCACCAGTCAGAACAGGAATAATTCACCCCTCCACTTT. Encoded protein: CATSQNRNNSPLHF.

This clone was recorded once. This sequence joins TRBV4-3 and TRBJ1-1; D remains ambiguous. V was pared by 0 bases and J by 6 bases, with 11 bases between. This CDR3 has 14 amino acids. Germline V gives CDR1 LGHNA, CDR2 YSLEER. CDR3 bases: TGCGCCAGCAGCCAAGAAGTCCAGGTGTCTGAAGCTTTCTTT. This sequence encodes CASSQEVQVSEAFF.